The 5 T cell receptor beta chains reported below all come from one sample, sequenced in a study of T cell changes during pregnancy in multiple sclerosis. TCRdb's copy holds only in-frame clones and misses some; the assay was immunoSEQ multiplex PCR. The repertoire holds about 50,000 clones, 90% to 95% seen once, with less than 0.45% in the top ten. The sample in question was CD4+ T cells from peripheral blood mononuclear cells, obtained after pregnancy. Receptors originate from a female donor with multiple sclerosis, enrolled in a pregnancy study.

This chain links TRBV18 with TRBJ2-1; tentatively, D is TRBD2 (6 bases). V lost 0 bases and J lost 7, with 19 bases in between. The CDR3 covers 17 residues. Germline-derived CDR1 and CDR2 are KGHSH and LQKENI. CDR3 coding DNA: TGTGCCAGCTCACCACCAAACGGCCAGCGGGTCAGGAATGAGCAGTTCTTC. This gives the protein CASSPPNGQRVRNEQFF.

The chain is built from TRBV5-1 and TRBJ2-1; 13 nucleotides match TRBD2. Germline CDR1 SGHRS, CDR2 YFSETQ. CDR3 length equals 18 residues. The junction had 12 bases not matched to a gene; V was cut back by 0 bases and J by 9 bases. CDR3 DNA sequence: TGCGCCAGCAGCTTGGTGGGGACTAGCGGGATTAGCGTCGGTGAGCAGTTCTTC. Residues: CASSLVGTSGISVGEQFF.

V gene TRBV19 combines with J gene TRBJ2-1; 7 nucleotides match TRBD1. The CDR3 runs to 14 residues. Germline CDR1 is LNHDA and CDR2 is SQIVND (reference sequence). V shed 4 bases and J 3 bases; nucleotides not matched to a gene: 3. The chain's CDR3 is CASSRDRYYNEQFF. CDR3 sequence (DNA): TGTGCCAGTAGTAGGGACAGATACTACAATGAGCAGTTCTTC.

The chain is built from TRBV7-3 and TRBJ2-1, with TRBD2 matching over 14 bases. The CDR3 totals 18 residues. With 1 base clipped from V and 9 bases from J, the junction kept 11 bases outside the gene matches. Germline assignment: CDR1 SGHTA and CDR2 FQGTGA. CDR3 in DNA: TGTGCCAGCAGCTTAATTGGGGGGACTAGCGGGAGCTCGCCTGAGCAGTTCTTC. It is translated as CASSLIGGTSGSSPEQFF. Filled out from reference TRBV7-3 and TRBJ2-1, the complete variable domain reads GAGVSQTPSNKVTEKGKYVELRCDPISGHTALYWYRQSLGQGPEFLIYFQGTGAADDSGLPNDRFFAVRPEGSVSTLKIQRTERGDSAVYLCASSLIGGTSGSSPEQFFGPGTRLTVL.

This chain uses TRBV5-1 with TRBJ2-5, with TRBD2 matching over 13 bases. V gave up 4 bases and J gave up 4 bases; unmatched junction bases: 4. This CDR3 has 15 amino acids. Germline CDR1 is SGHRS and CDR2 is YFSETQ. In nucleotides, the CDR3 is TGCGCCAGCAGCCCGTGGACTAGCGGGAGAGAGACCCAGTACTTC. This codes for CASSPWTSGRETQYF.